In its sample, the clone carrying this T cell receptor beta chain was seen a few times. This sample is part of a study of blood T cell repertoires in COVID-19. Overall study context: Samples representing acute and convalescent COVID-19 were sourced from the United States, Italy and Spain.

As processed by the authors: Estimation of nucleated cell counts was performed using reference gene primer amplification. Repertoires were generated with immunoSEQ multiplex PCR, while TCRdb's copy carries only in-frame clones and drops some. Clone size and the V and J calls come from that table; the DNA yielded D and trimming. This sample has about 390,000 clones; about 87% occur once, and the top ten carry around 9.3%. Recovered status applied to Cohort 3 donors who had two consecutive negative PCRs. It also applied to those with clearance or with symptom resolution. The CDR3 has 12 residues. Trimming took off 5 bases at V and 5 bases at J, with 8 bases between the two ends. Germline loops: CDR1 SGHTA, CDR2 FQGTGA.

The sequence was obtained from a woman aged 45-59 years who had recovered from COVID-19. Sequencing was done on a sample of PBMCs or T cells enriched from blood (not recorded which). The rearrangement uses TRBV7-3 and TRBJ2-3; no clear D. This CDR3 is CASSLSEDTQYF. The CDR3 bases are TGTGCCAGCAGCCTTTCAGAAGATACGCAGTATTTT.